The 5 T cell receptor beta chains below were found in one sample sequenced in a study of human T cells and chemical hapten exposure. Time point reported: patch test 2, 6 weeks after DPC sensitization. Treatment meaning: therapeutic diphenylcyclopropenone sensitization with weekly scalp DPC. TCRdb re-called the RACE reads through MiXCR, storing one row per CDR3 protein. The table records some 96,000 distinct CDR3 sequences, approximately 8.6% of them present only once. The starting material was whole blood, obtained in connection with sensitization to the hapten diphenylcyclopropenone (DPC). The source of these receptors is a middle-aged woman with alopecia areata. Some clones in this sample may be carry-over from other donors' samples.

This clonotype was found many times. CDR3 protein: CASSPDRGPEAFF. DNA of the CDR3: TGTGCCAGCAGCCCCGACAGGGGTCCTGAAGCTTTCTTT. The V gene is TRBV5-4, the J gene TRBJ1-1; 8 nucleotides line up with TRBD1. Germline CDR1 is SGHNT and CDR2 is YYREEE (reference sequence). Germline trimming cut 4 bases from V and 6 bases from J; bases unmatched to any gene: 5. This CDR3 has 13 residues.

V usage is TRBV30 and J usage is TRBJ2-2; 11 nucleotides agree with TRBD1. The CDR3 is 17 amino acids. V was clipped by 8 bases and J by 4 bases; unmatched bases: 15. The germline CDR1 and CDR2 sequences are GTSNPN and SVGIG (reference sequence). This CDR3 reads CALTGGQGGVITGELFF. The CDR3 DNA is TGTGCCCTCACAGGGGGACAGGGGGGTGTAATCACCGGGGAGCTGTTTTTT.

The chain carries TRBV28 and TRBJ2-6; D call uncertain. The CDR3 length is 17 residues. Trimming left V 2 bases short and J 0 bases short, with 11 bases between. The germline V gene has CDR1 MDHEN and CDR2 SYDVKM. The CDR3, as DNA: TGTGCCAGCAGTTTACTGGCAGGCCCCTCTGGGGCCAACGTCCTGACTTTC. It encodes CASSLLAGPSGANVLTF.

Concerning this clonotype: A much bigger clone sits one base away, suggesting this may be a read error. CDR3 amino acids: CASRGKQLNAEAFF. In DNA, the CDR3 is TGTGCCAGCAGGGGGAAACAGCTGAACGCTGAAGCTTTCTTT. J is TRBJ1-1 and V is TRBV6-5; D is ambiguous. This CDR3 has 14 amino acids. Germline lookup yields CDR1 MNHEY and CDR2 SVGAGI.

V is TRBV28 and J is TRBJ2-3; D may be TRBD2 (6 bases). This CDR3 comprises 14 residues. V was clipped by 7 bases and J by 2 bases, with 13 bases between them. The germline gives CDR1 MDHEN, CDR2 SYDVKM. The CDR3 spells CASTRAGLTDTQYF. The CDR3 DNA is TGTGCCAGCACCCGGGCGGGGCTCACAGATACGCAGTATTTT.